A selection of T cell receptor beta chains follows, all from one sample in a study of T cells in Graves' hyperthyroidism and ophthalmopathy. TCRdb fed the multiplex PCR reads into MiXCR, producing one record per CDR3 protein. Seen here are hundreds of thousands of distinct CDR3 sequences, less than 45% observed once, and the top ten hold approximately 7.2%. Specimen: peripheral blood or thyroid tissue (not recorded which). The receptors originated from an adult man with Graves' disease, either hyperthyroidism or ophthalmopathy (not recorded which). The CDR3 runs from the conserved cysteine through the conserved F or W. The D gene is left open where the match is weak. Rows give clone size only sometimes, using once, few, many, or a class for an expanded clone.

TGTGCCAGCAGTGAAGTTCTCAGGGAGGGCACTGAAGCTTTCTTT	CASSEVLREGTEAFF	.	TRBJ1-1	.	TRBV6-1
TGTGCCAGCAGTGGGGGTTCCGGGGCCAACGTCCTGACTTTC	CASSGGSGANVLTF	many	TRBJ2-6	.	TRBV2
TGCAGCGTTGGAGGGGTGGTAACGACTGAAGCTTTCTTT	CSVGGVVTTEAFF	.	TRBJ1-1	.	TRBV29-1
TGTGCCAGCAGCGAAACTTCCACTAGCGCCGCCTACGAGCAGTACTTC	CASSETSTSAAYEQYF	few	TRBJ2-7	TRBD2	TRBV7-8
TGTGCCAGCAGCTTGGGGGGCTCGGCAGACAATAGCAATCAGCCCCAGCATTTT	CASSLGGSADNSNQPQHF	few	TRBJ1-5	.	TRBV5-5
TGCGCCAGCAGCTTGGAGTCCCAAGAGACCCAGTACTTC	CASSLESQETQYF	.	TRBJ2-5	.	TRBV5-1
TGTGCCAGCAGCGTTGAAACAGGGGGTATCACTGAAGCTTTCTTT	CASSVETGGITEAFF	few	TRBJ1-1	TRBD1	TRBV25-1
TGTGCCAGTAGTCCGCGTCAGGGAGAAGGCTACACCTTC	CASSPRQGEGYTF	many	TRBJ1-2	.	TRBV19
TGTGCCAGCAGCCCCACATGGACGTCGGGAAACACCATATATTTT	CASSPTWTSGNTIYF	.	TRBJ1-3	.	TRBV5-5
TGTGCCAGCAGCGTCCGGACTACCAGCTACGAGCAGTACTTC	CASSVRTTSYEQYF	.	TRBJ2-7	.	TRBV7-2
TGTGCCAGCAGCGCAGGGGGCCCACAGCCCCAGCATTTT	CASSAGGPQPQHF	few	TRBJ1-5	TRBD1	TRBV7-9
TGTGCCAGCAGTGAAGCTCGGGGGGGGACGAATCAGCCCCAGCATTTT	CASSEARGGTNQPQHF	.	TRBJ1-5	.	TRBV6-1
TGTGCCAGTAGTACCCTGACAGGGCTCAATCAGCCCCAGCATTTT	CASSTLTGLNQPQHF	.	TRBJ1-5	TRBD1	TRBV19
TGTGCCAGCAGCCGGAACGACGAGCAGTACTTC	CASSRNDEQYF	many	TRBJ2-7	.	TRBV7-8
TGCAGCGTAGGGACAGGGGGGCGTTCGGACGAGCAGTACTTC	CSVGTGGRSDEQYF	.	TRBJ2-7	TRBD1	TRBV29-1
TGCAGTGCTAGAGATCGGGACGTTGGGGCCAACGTCCTGACTTTC	CSARDRDVGANVLTF	many	TRBJ2-6	.	TRBV20-1
TGTGCCACCAGCAGAGTGCCCCAGGATACGCAGTATTTT	CATSRVPQDTQYF	.	TRBJ2-3	.	TRBV15
TGTGCCAGCGGGTCGGGGGGTATGGACTATGGCTACACCTTC	CASGSGGMDYGYTF	many	TRBJ1-2	.	TRBV2
TGTGCCAGCAGCTGGGGGGATAGGGTCCACGGGCAGTACTTC	CASSWGDRVHGQYF	.	TRBJ2-7	.	TRBV7-9
TGTGCCAGCAGTGAAGCCACTGGAAACACCATATATTTT	CASSEATGNTIYF	many	TRBJ1-3	.	TRBV2
TGTGCCACCAGTGACCCGGGACAGGGAGGCTATGGCTACACCTTC	CATSDPGQGGYGYTF	.	TRBJ1-2	TRBD1	TRBV24-1
TGTGCCATCAGTTCTAGATTTGGAGAGACCCAGTACTTC	CAISSRFGETQYF	many	TRBJ2-5	.	TRBV10-3
TGTGCCAGCAGAGTACAGGGGTCCTACGAGCAGTACTTC	CASRVQGSYEQYF	many	TRBJ2-7	TRBD1	TRBV2
TGCAGTGCTAGAGATGGGGGACTAGCGGGAGATTCGGAGACCCAGTACTTC	CSARDGGLAGDSETQYF	many	TRBJ2-5	TRBD2	TRBV20-1
TGTGCCAGCAGCGTAGTTGCGGGGGTGAGCTCTGGGGCCAACGTCCTGACTTTC	CASSVVAGVSSGANVLTF	.	TRBJ2-6	TRBD2	TRBV9
TGCAGCGTTCTTCTAGGGGGGGCTCAAGGCTACACCTTC	CSVLLGGAQGYTF	few	TRBJ1-2	.	TRBV29-1
TGCAGTGCTAGAGTAGGGGGCGCAGGCATTACGTACTATGGCTACACCTTC	CSARVGGAGITYYGYTF	.	TRBJ1-2	TRBD1	TRBV20-1
TGCAGTGTTGCGACAGGACCATTGGCTTTTGGGGCCAACGTCCTGACTTTC	CSVATGPLAFGANVLTF	few	TRBJ2-6	.	TRBV20-1
TGTGCCAGCAGCTTATTGACCTGGGAAGCTTTCTTT	CASSLLTWEAFF	few	TRBJ1-1	.	TRBV7-2
TGCAGTGCTAGTGACAGGGGTGGCTACACCTTC	CSASDRGGYTF	.	TRBJ1-2	TRBD1	TRBV20-1